Each of the 23 T cell receptor beta chains below was sequenced from the same sample in a study of cytomegalovirus exposure and HLA in healthy donors. The PCR used 60 Vbeta and 13 Jbeta primers. Generated by immunoSEQ multiplex PCR, the TCRdb table keeps only in-frame clones and is missing some. The sample has 130,000 or so clones, over 75% seen once. The sample consisted of PBMCs. These receptors all stem from a man aged 25-45 years in good health and CMV-seronegative.

This clone was found a few times. V and J are TRBV7-2 and TRBJ2-1, with 10 bases aligning to TRBD2. J was trimmed by 0 bases and V by 5 bases; bases with no gene match: 4. CDR3 size: 16 residues. The germline gives CDR1 SGHTA, CDR2 FQGNSA. CDR3 loop: CASSQGLAVSYNEQFF. The CDR3 nucleotides are TGTGCCAGCAGCCAAGGACTAGCGGTCTCCTACAATGAGCAGTTCTTC.

The chain has TRBV5-6 and TRBJ2-7; maybe TRBD2 (7 bases). The CDR3 is made up of 16 amino acids. Trimming pared 3 bases from V and 1 base from J, leaving 17 bases between. Looked up from germline, CDR1 is SGHDT and CDR2 is YYEEEE. CDR3 DNA: TGTGCCAGCAGCTGGGGCGTAGGGGGGGAGTCCTACGAGCAGTACTTC. Its protein product is CASSWGVGGESYEQYF.

This clone is a singleton in its sample. The chain combines TRBV5-1 with TRBJ2-2, with TRBD2 matching over 7 bases. The ends lost 2 bases at V and 5 bases at J; junction bases unmatched: 9. This CDR3 has 16 amino acids. CDR1 and CDR2 from the germline V gene are SGHRS and YFSETQ. CDR3 region: CASSLPRAGVTGELFF. In DNA, the CDR3 is TGCGCCAGCAGCTTACCCCGGGCGGGAGTTACCGGGGAGCTGTTTTTT.

The CDR3 here is CASSFTGTGGVNYGYTF. DNA for the CDR3: TGCGCCAGCAGCTTTACCGGGACAGGGGGCGTTAACTATGGCTACACCTTC. The V gene is TRBV5-1, the J gene TRBJ1-2; TRBD1 agrees at 12 bases. In germline, CDR1 is SGHRS, CDR2 YFSETQ. J lost 1 base, V lost 2 bases, and 6 bases had no gene match. The CDR3 sequence is 17 residues long.

J is TRBJ2-5 and V is TRBV7-9; 10 bases line up with TRBD2. Germline V gene lookup returns CDR1 SEHNR and CDR2 FQNEAQ (reference sequence). This CDR3 spans 15 amino acids. J lost 1 base, V lost 2 bases, and 1 base had no gene match. CDR3 nucleotide sequence: TGTGCCAGCAGCTTATGGACTAGCGGCCAAGAGACCCAGTACTTC. Its protein product is CASSLWTSGQETQYF.

Comments on this clone: Other nucleotide sequences from this sample produce the same CDR3. The chain carries TRBV7-2 and TRBJ2-7; D is perhaps TRBD1 (5 bases). The V end lost 1 base, the J end lost 6 bases, and 7 bases lay between the germline ends. This CDR3 has 12 amino acids. Germline V CDR1 and CDR2: SGHTA, FQGNSA. The CDR3 DNA reads TGTGCCAGCAGCTTAGGGGGCGGCGAGCAGTACTTC. Its translation: CASSLGGGEQYF.

The V call is TRBV15, the J call TRBJ1-2; 8 bases fit TRBD1. This CDR3 is built from 14 residues. The J segment lost 5 bases and the V segment lost 3 bases, leaving 5 bases of the junction unmatched. Germline CDR1 LNHNV, CDR2 YYDKDF (reference sequence). DNA of the CDR3: TGTGCCACCAGCAGGGACAGGGCGGAGTATGGCTACACCTTC. Its translation is CATSRDRAEYGYTF. Looking up the rest from reference TRBV15 and TRBJ1-2 gives the full variable domain: DAMVIQNPRYQVTQFGKPVTLSCSQTLNHNVMYWYQQKSSQAPKLLFHYYDKDFNNEADTPDNFQSRRPNTSFCFLDIRSPGLGDTAMYLCATSRDRAEYGYTFGSGTRLTVV.

The chain links TRBV7-2 to TRBJ2-2, with TRBD1 matching 8 bases. Germline CDR1 and CDR2: SGHTA and FQGNSA. The CDR3 sequence is 16 residues long. V was pared by 3 bases and J by 5 bases, with 8 bases of the junction left unmatched. CDR3 nucleotide sequence: TGTGCCAGCAGCTTCCTACAGGGGGGTAGTACCGGGGAGCTGTTTTTT. Translating gives CASSFLQGGSTGELFF.

The J gene is TRBJ2-3, the V gene TRBV5-1; a possible D gene is TRBD1 (5 bases). The V end was cut by 4 bases, the J end by 3 bases, with 9 bases between. Germline-derived CDR1 and CDR2 are SGHRS and YFSETQ. This CDR3 comprises 13 residues. The CDR3 loop is CASSLQGTDTQYF. The CDR3 DNA follows: TGCGCCAGCAGCCTTCAGGGTACAGATACGCAGTATTTT.

The chain joins TRBV28 to TRBJ1-5; the D is unclear. The CDR3 sequence is 16 residues long. V gave up 1 base and J gave up 3 bases, with 13 bases separating them. Germline V CDR1 and CDR2: MDHEN, SYDVKM. The chain's CDR3 is CASSLYSGIDNQPQHF. In nucleotides, the CDR3 is TGTGCCAGCAGTTTATATTCCGGGATAGACAATCAGCCCCAGCATTTT.

This chain connects TRBV6-1 to TRBJ2-3; 12 bases agree with TRBD1. V lost 9 bases and J lost 4; bases outside the gene matches: 8. The CDR3 spans 15 residues. Germline V gives CDR1 MNHNS, CDR2 SASEGT. The CDR3 here is CASRGTGGAPDTQYF. CDR3 bases: TGTGCCAGTAGAGGGACAGGGGGCGCCCCAGATACGCAGTATTTT.

This rearrangement joins TRBV4-3 to TRBJ2-7, with 13 bases that match TRBD2. This CDR3 comprises 19 residues. The germline V gene has CDR1 LGHNA and CDR2 YSLEER. The J segment lost 4 bases and the V segment lost 4 bases, leaving 16 bases of the junction unmatched. CDR3 bases: TGCGCCAGCAGCCGAAGACTAGCGGGGGGCCTGAACAATTCGTACGAGCAGTACTTC. Its protein is CASSRRLAGGLNNSYEQYF.

The chain couples TRBV4-2 to TRBJ2-2, with 9 bases matching TRBD1. Germline V CDR1 and CDR2: LGHNA, YNFKEQ. V was pared by 4 bases and J by 3 bases, with 3 bases of the junction left unmatched. The CDR3 sequence is 15 residues long. The CDR3 loop is CASSPQGADTGELFF. The CDR3 DNA follows: TGTGCCAGCAGCCCACAGGGGGCGGACACCGGGGAGCTGTTTTTT.

The chain combines TRBV6-1 with TRBJ1-5, with D unresolved. Germline CDR1 MNHNS, CDR2 SASEGT. The CDR3 contains 14 residues. Trimming stripped 6 bases from V and 2 bases from J, with 11 bases between. CDR3 bases: TGTGCCAGCAGCCCGGGTTATGGCAATCAGCCCCAGCATTTT. This translates into CASSPGYGNQPQHF.

The sample holds one count of this clone. The rearrangement joins TRBV4-1 to TRBJ1-1, with unresolved D. Trimming stripped 4 bases from V and 4 bases from J, with 13 bases between. Germline V gene data show CDR1 as MGHRA and CDR2 as YSYEKL. There are 14 residues in the CDR3. The CDR3 nucleotides read TGCGCCAGCAGCCCCGGCAATAGAGGCACTGAAGCTTTCTTT. Its translation: CASSPGNRGTEAFF.

The V gene is TRBV20-1, the J gene TRBJ2-1; possible D gene TRBD2, 6 bases. Germline V lookup: CDR1 DFQATT, CDR2 SNEGSKA (reference sequence). Trimming cost V 5 bases and J 10 bases, with 12 bases left between them. The CDR3 totals 11 residues. As DNA, the CDR3 is TGCAGTGCTCATAGCGGAGGGGAGCAGTTCTTC. This gives the protein CSAHSGGEQFF.

This clone showed up just a few times. The chain joins TRBV18 to TRBJ1-1; a possible D gene is TRBD1 (5 bases). This CDR3 has 14 amino acids. Germline CDR1 is KGHSH and CDR2 is LQKENI. V lost 2 bases to trimming and J lost 7 bases, with 14 bases between them. CDR3: CASSPVTGIFEAFF. As DNA, the CDR3 is TGTGCCAGCTCACCAGTTACAGGAATTTTTGAAGCTTTCTTT.

This clone was observed a single time. This chain links TRBV14 with TRBJ2-5, with no clear D. CDR3 size: 12 residues. CDR1 is SGHDN and CDR2 is FVKESK in the germline V gene. V was clipped by 2 bases and J by 7 bases, with 8 bases between them. The CDR3 DNA sequence: TGTGCCAGCAGCCAATCCGCAGGGACCCAGTACTTC. This codes for CASSQSAGTQYF.

The chain uses TRBV19 and TRBJ2-3, with 8 bases aligning to TRBD2. Trimming cost V 6 bases and J 2 bases; bases outside gene matches: 10. The V gene's germline CDR1 is LNHDA and CDR2 SQIVND (reference sequence). The CDR3 length is 16 residues. DNA for the CDR3: TGTGCCAGTAGCCCTAACCTAGCGGGTAACACAGATACGCAGTATTTT. Amino acid sequence: CASSPNLAGNTDTQYF.

This chain uses TRBV5-4 with TRBJ2-3, with 8 bases that match TRBD1. J was trimmed by 1 base and V by 4 bases; bases with no gene match: 11. CDR3 length: 17 residues. Germline V gene data show CDR1 as SGHNT and CDR2 as YYREEE (reference sequence). The CDR3 region is CASSTGQDLSGTDTQYF. DNA of the CDR3: TGTGCCAGCAGCACGGGACAGGACCTCTCCGGCACAGATACGCAGTATTTT. The full variable domain, rest sourced from reference TRBV5-4 and TRBJ2-3, is ETGVTQSPTHLIKTRGQQVTLRCSSQSGHNTVSWYQQALGQGPQFIFQYYREEENGRGNFPPRFSGLQFPNYSSELNVNALELDDSALYLCASSTGQDLSGTDTQYFGPGTRLTVL.

The gene calls are TRBV27 and TRBJ2-2; D is perhaps TRBD1 (7 bases). This CDR3 comprises 16 residues. Germline values: CDR1 MNHEY, CDR2 SMNVEV (reference sequence). Trimming took 6 bases from V and 2 from J, leaving 16 bases between them. The CDR3 DNA is TGTGCCAGCAGCCCGACAGGGAGGATAAACACCGGGGAGCTGTTTTTT. It codes for CASSPTGRINTGELFF.

CDR3 in amino acids: CASSFQGTPTEQYF. In DNA form, the CDR3 reads TGTGCCAGCAGCTTCCAGGGAACCCCTACGGAGCAGTACTTC. V gene TRBV7-6 combines with J gene TRBJ2-7, with a possible D match to TRBD1 (5 bases). With 3 bases removed from V and 7 bases from J, the gap between germline ends came to 16 bases. The CDR3 runs 14 residues. Germline V gives CDR1 SGHVS, CDR2 FNYEAQ. The entire variable domain, with the rest obtained from reference TRBV7-6 and TRBJ2-7, is as follows: GAGVSQSPRYKVTKRGQDVALRCDPISGHVSLYWYRQALGQGPEFLTYFNYEAQQDKSGLPNDRFSAERPEGSISTLTIQRTEQRDSAMYRCASSFQGTPTEQYFGPGTRLTVT.

The CDR3 DNA reads as TGTGCCTCGACCGGACATGGGGCCCAGCATTTT. It is translated as CASTGHGAQHF. The rearrangement links TRBV28 to TRBJ1-5, with TRBD1 as a possible D gene (5 bases). CDR1 and CDR2 from the germline V gene are MDHEN and SYDVKM. The ends were cut back, 11 bases at V and 11 bases at J, with 16 bases in the middle. The CDR3 is made up of 11 amino acids.